Presented here are 11 T cell receptor beta chains from one specimen sequenced in a study of metastatic and nonmetastatic thyroid tumors. No treatment of any kind had been given to any patient before thyroid surgery. TCRdb reassembled clones from the PCR reads with MiXCR. This table holds just under 60,000 clones, 15% to 20% found once. Sequencing was carried out using blood. All receptors come from a male donor with papillary thyroid cancer or a benign thyroid nodule (not recorded which). Some clones in this sample may be carry-over from other donors' samples.

This clone appeared many times. V usage is TRBV20-1 and J usage is TRBJ2-3; possibly TRBD2 for D (6 bases). CDR1 and CDR2 (germline): DFQATT, SNEGSKA (reference sequence). The CDR3 totals 15 residues. V lost 7 bases to trimming and J lost 0 bases, with 17 bases between them. The CDR3 reads CSGLRDSHSTDTQYF. In DNA form, the CDR3 reads TGCAGTGGTCTCCGGGACTCCCACAGCACAGATACGCAGTATTTT.

This clone was picked up many times. A read error may be the cause here, since a much bigger clone is one base away. The V gene is TRBV7-6, the J gene TRBJ2-1; 14 nucleotides line up with TRBD2. Germline CDR1 and CDR2: SGHVS and FNYEAQ. Losses at the gene ends were 6 bases for V and 8 bases for J; bases not matched to a gene: 6. The CDR3 runs to 15 residues. The CDR3 DNA follows: TGTGCCAGCAGTCAGACTAGCGGGAGGGCCGATGAGCAGTTCTTC. It encodes CASSQTSGRADEQFF.

This clone was seen repeatedly, ten times or more. This sequence joins TRBV12-3 or TRBV12-4 and TRBJ1-6; tentative D call: TRBD1 (5 bases). The CDR3 is made up of 17 amino acids. Trimming pared 4 bases from V and 0 bases from J, leaving 13 bases between. For the CDR3, the DNA is TGTGCCAGCAGTTGGGGCGGGGAGAGCTCCTATAATTCACCCCTCCACTTT. Translated: CASSWGGESSYNSPLHF.

This chain joins TRBV5-1 and TRBJ2-3, with 9 nucleotides matching TRBD1. CDR3 length: 14 residues. CDR1 and CDR2 from the germline V gene are SGHRS and YFSETQ. The ends lost 2 bases at V and 4 bases at J; junction bases unmatched: 2. CDR3: CASSFGQGSDTQYF. The CDR3, as DNA: TGCGCCAGCAGCTTTGGACAGGGGTCAGATACGCAGTATTTT. The whole variable domain, filled in from reference TRBV5-1 and TRBJ2-3, reads KAGVTQTPRYLIKTRGQQVTLSCSPISGHRSVSWYQQTPGQGLQFLFEYFSETQRNKGNFPGRFSGRQFSNSRSEMNVSTLELGDSALYLCASSFGQGSDTQYFGPGTRLTVL.

V usage is TRBV5-1 and J usage is TRBJ2-6, with D uncertain. Germline CDR1 and CDR2: SGHRS and YFSETQ. Trimming took 0 bases from V and 7 from J, leaving 14 bases between them. The CDR3 has 16 residues. CDR3 nucleotide sequence: TGCGCCAGCAGCTTGGCACAAGACCTAGTCGCCAACGTCCTGACTTTC. Its translation is CASSLAQDLVANVLTF. The full variable domain, in which reference TRBV5-1 and TRBJ2-6 provide the parts outside the CDR3, is KAGVTQTPRYLIKTRGQQVTLSCSPISGHRSVSWYQQTPGQGLQFLFEYFSETQRNKGNFPGRFSGRQFSNSRSEMNVSTLELGDSALYLCASSLAQDLVANVLTFGAGSRLTVL.

There are a few counts of this clone. This could be a read error, since a much larger clone is one nucleotide away. V is TRBV19 and J is TRBJ2-5; TRBD2 matches 9 bases. The CDR3 is made up of 15 amino acids. Per germline, CDR1 LNHDA and CDR2 SQIVND (reference sequence). DNA of the CDR3: TGTGCCAGTAGTATAGGCGGGAGGGTCGGCGAGACCCGGTACTTC. As protein: CASSIGGRVGETRYF.

This clone was observed a few times. This rearrangement joins TRBV28 to TRBJ1-6; D is ambiguous. The CDR3 runs 13 residues. Trimming removed 6 bases at V and 17 bases at J, with 20 bases between. Per the germline V gene, CDR1 is MDHEN and CDR2 is SYDVKM. CDR3 loop: CASSLDENPTIHF. The DNA of the CDR3 is TGTGCCAGCAGCCTCGATGAAAATCCAACCATCCACTTT.

For this clone: This sequence may be a read error, since a much larger clone differs from it by one base. The gene calls are TRBV20-1 and TRBJ2-5; 11 nucleotides agree with TRBD1. The CDR3 spans 14 residues. After removal of 4 bases from V and 8 bases from J, the junction contained 9 bases not matched to a gene. Per germline, CDR1 DFQATT and CDR2 SNEGSKA (reference sequence). The chain's CDR3 is CSATGQGAFDTQYF. Written as DNA, the CDR3 is TGCAGTGCTACAGGACAGGGGGCTTTTGATACCCAGTACTTC.

This clone occurred many times. The chain links TRBV6-2 or TRBV6-3 to TRBJ1-2; D call uncertain. This CDR3 has 13 residues. Trimming took off 7 bases at V and 3 bases at J, with 12 bases between the two ends. Germline V gene data show CDR1 as MNHEY and CDR2 as SVGEGT. CDR3 DNA: TGTGCCAGCACCCCCGTCGGGGACTATGGCTACACCTTC. This encodes CASTPVGDYGYTF.

This clone turned up a few times. This chain links TRBV6-5 with TRBJ2-1, with TRBD2 matching over 8 bases. Trimming at V came to 6 bases and at J to 4 bases, leaving 14 bases not matched to a gene. The CDR3 has 17 residues. Germline V gives CDR1 MNHEY, CDR2 SVGAGI. CDR3 residues: CASRWTIGGAWYNEQFF. The CDR3 nucleotides read TGTGCCAGCAGGTGGACTATCGGGGGGGCCTGGTACAATGAGCAGTTCTTC.

This clone was detected only a few times. The V gene is TRBV6-4, the J gene TRBJ2-5; 8 bases line up with TRBD2. This CDR3 spans 16 amino acids. The J segment lost 5 bases and the V segment lost 6 bases, leaving 14 bases of the junction unmatched. The germline V gene has CDR1 MRHNA and CDR2 SNTAGT. DNA of the CDR3: TGTGCCAGCAGGGAGGGGGGTGGCGGGAGGAGGGAGACCCAGTACTTC. Protein: CASREGGGGRRETQYF.